The 5 T cell receptor beta chains in this list originate from one sample, sequenced in a study of hypomethylating agent response in myelodysplastic syndrome. Sequencing used immunoSEQ multiplex PCR; TCRdb keeps in-frame clones, though not all of them. The sample records about 3,700 clones, about 88% being singletons. This sample comprised bone marrow, obtained before or after starting hypomethylating agent treatment for myelodysplastic syndrome (not recorded which). The receptors shown here come from a human donor with myelodysplastic syndrome.

The CDR3 DNA is TGCGCCAGCAGCTTGGAAGGGACCTCCGGTTTCGACGAGCAGTACTTC. Translating gives CASSLEGTSGFDEQYF. The chain employs TRBV5-1 and TRBJ2-7; the D gene could be TRBD1 or TRBD2 (5 bases each). CDR1 is SGHRS, CDR2 YFSETQ, per germline. The V gene lost 0 bases and the J gene lost 5 bases, with 18 bases spanning the gap. The CDR3 contains 16 residues.

This chain joins TRBV30 and TRBJ2-3; 13 bases are a match to TRBD2. The CDR3 spans 19 residues. J lost 3 bases, V lost 0 bases, and 12 bases had no gene match. The germline gives CDR1 GTSNPN, CDR2 SVGIG (reference sequence). The CDR3 region has the DNA TGTGCCTGGAGTGTACGGGGATGGACTAGCGGGAGTTCAACAGATACGCAGTATTTT. Amino acid sequence: CAWSVRGWTSGSSTDTQYF.

The chain recombines TRBV7-9 with TRBJ2-7, with TRBD2 matching 11 bases. V gave up 5 bases and J gave up 3 bases; unmatched junction bases: 3. The CDR3 has 14 amino acids. Germline lookup yields CDR1 SEHNR and CDR2 FQNEAQ (reference sequence). CDR3 nucleotide sequence: TGTGCCAGCAGCCCTACTAGCGGGAGCTACGAGCAGTACTTC. As protein: CASSPTSGSYEQYF.

This clone appeared a single time. This chain joins TRBV6-1 and TRBJ1-2; TRBD1 matches at 8 bases. CDR1 is MNHNS and CDR2 is SASEGT in the germline V gene. The CDR3 sequence is 14 residues long. V lost 3 bases to trimming and J lost 8 bases; unmatched junction nucleotides: 8. The DNA of the CDR3 is TGTGCCAGCAGTGACTACACAGGGGGGACAGGCTACACCTTC. It codes for CASSDYTGGTGYTF.

A single count supports this clone. CDR3 sequence (DNA): TGTGCCAGCAGCTTATCTGCTTCCAATGAGCAGTTCTTC. Protein sequence: CASSLSASNEQFF. This chain uses TRBV7-9 with TRBJ2-1; D gene ambiguous. V dropped 2 bases and J dropped 6 bases, with 8 bases sitting between them. The CDR3 runs 13 residues. Germline-derived CDR1 and CDR2 are SEHNR and FQNEAQ (reference sequence).